This TCR beta chain derives from a study of radiation and T cells in renal cell carcinoma. The CDR3 length is 14 residues. V lost 4 bases and J lost 2; bases outside the gene matches: 4. The germline gives CDR1 SGHTA, CDR2 FQGNSA. This clone was counted a few times. Its antigen is not known. The time point: blood 4 weeks post-SBRT, at nephrectomy. Treatment here: 15 Gy SBRT to primary tumor, nephrectomy 4 weeks later. Nephrectomy followed 15 Gy stereotactic body radiation by 4 weeks. Study-level results: Pretreatment tumor biopsies were lacking, so baseline clonotypes are unknown.

Repertoires were generated with immunoSEQ multiplex PCR, while TCRdb's copy carries only in-frame clones and drops some. Here the sample spans around 99,000 clones, around 80% being singletons. The specimen was blood, collected from a patient whose treatment included radiotherapy and nephrectomy. V usage is TRBV7-2 and J usage is TRBJ1-1; TRBD1 matches at 7 bases. The TCR was taken from a man aged 55 to 70 with renal cell carcinoma. Here the CDR3 reads CASSYAGGNTEAFF. The CDR3, as DNA: TGTGCCAGCAGCTACGCAGGGGGAAACACTGAAGCTTTCTTT.